Listed below are T cell receptor beta chains from one sample, sequenced in a study of blood T cell repertoires in COVID-19. The table came from immunoSEQ multiplex PCR; TCRdb's copy has only in-frame clones and leaves some out. The data hold about 260,000 clones, with about 90% observed a single time. The sequenced sample was peripheral blood. These receptors all stem from a young adult with COVID-19, enrolled during active disease. CDR3s include the opening cysteine and the closing phenylalanine or tryptophan. The D gene is left open where the match is weak. Some rows have no size entry. The others give once, few or many, or a class for an expanded clone.

abundance: .
j_gene: TRBJ1-2
v_gene: TRBV3-1/TRBV3-2
d_gene: .
CDR3aa: CASSLVGAGRGYTF
CDR3nt: TGTGCCAGCAGCCTAGTTGGGGCAGGGAGGGGCTACACCTTC

abundance: few
j_gene: TRBJ2-5
v_gene: TRBV18
d_gene: .
CDR3aa: CASSPLSGQETQYF
CDR3nt: TGTGCCAGCTCACCACTTAGCGGCCAAGAGACCCAGTACTTC

abundance: .
j_gene: TRBJ2-7
v_gene: TRBV28
d_gene: TRBD2
CDR3aa: CASRETQGGRASYEQYF
CDR3nt: TGTGCCAGCCGAGAAACCCAGGGCGGGAGGGCCAGTTACGAGCAGTACTTC

abundance: .
j_gene: TRBJ2-3
v_gene: TRBV9
d_gene: .
CDR3aa: CASSVSGGGLVKDTQYF
CDR3nt: TGTGCCAGCAGCGTATCGGGTGGGGGGTTAGTTAAGGATACGCAGTATTTT

abundance: few
j_gene: TRBJ2-7
v_gene: TRBV11-2
d_gene: .
CDR3aa: CASSFHYEQYF
CDR3nt: TGTGCCAGCAGCTTCCACTACGAGCAGTACTTC

abundance: .
j_gene: TRBJ1-2
v_gene: TRBV3-1/TRBV3-2
d_gene: TRBD1
CDR3aa: CASSLGQGHYGYTF
CDR3nt: TGTGCCAGCAGCCTGGGACAGGGGCATTATGGCTACACCTTC

abundance: .
j_gene: TRBJ1-3
v_gene: TRBV5-8
d_gene: .
CDR3aa: CASSLDRAGNTIYF
CDR3nt: TGTGCCAGCAGCTTGGACAGGGCTGGAAACACCATATATTTT

abundance: .
j_gene: TRBJ2-7
v_gene: TRBV27
d_gene: .
CDR3aa: CASSLGTAYEQYF
CDR3nt: TGTGCCAGCAGTTTAGGCACCGCCTACGAGCAGTACTTC

abundance: .
j_gene: TRBJ2-2
v_gene: TRBV19
d_gene: .
CDR3aa: CASSSSGTGELFF
CDR3nt: TGTGCCAGTAGTTCTTCAGGGACCGGGGAGCTGTTTTTT

abundance: .
j_gene: TRBJ1-5
v_gene: TRBV4-1
d_gene: .
CDR3aa: CASSPTFDAGDQPQHF
CDR3nt: TGCGCCAGCAGCCCAACCTTCGATGCAGGTGATCAGCCCCAGCATTTT

abundance: .
j_gene: TRBJ2-3
v_gene: TRBV20-1
d_gene: TRBD1
CDR3aa: CSASDRGRTDTQYF
CDR3nt: TGCAGTGCTAGTGACAGGGGCCGCACAGATACGCAGTATTTT

abundance: .
j_gene: TRBJ1-1
v_gene: TRBV30
d_gene: .
CDR3aa: CARGWGTEAFF
CDR3nt: TGTGCCCGGGGGTGGGGCACTGAAGCTTTCTTT

abundance: .
j_gene: TRBJ2-7
v_gene: TRBV11-2
d_gene: .
CDR3aa: CASSWASSYEQYF
CDR3nt: TGTGCCAGCAGCTGGGCTAGCAGTTACGAGCAGTACTTC

abundance: once
j_gene: TRBJ1-2
v_gene: TRBV13
d_gene: .
CDR3aa: CASSATRGDPLYGYTF
CDR3nt: TGTGCCAGCAGCGCAACCCGGGGGGACCCTCTGTATGGCTACACCTTC

abundance: once
j_gene: TRBJ1-2
v_gene: TRBV27
d_gene: .
CDR3aa: CASSSPVRGVYGYTF
CDR3nt: TGTGCCAGCAGTTCTCCAGTCAGGGGAGTCTATGGCTACACCTTC

abundance: .
j_gene: TRBJ2-3
v_gene: TRBV3-1/TRBV3-2
d_gene: TRBD2
CDR3aa: CASSLGLATDTQYF
CDR3nt: TGTGCCAGCAGCCTCGGACTAGCGACAGATACGCAGTATTTT

abundance: .
j_gene: TRBJ2-1
v_gene: TRBV11-3
d_gene: .
CDR3aa: CASSLRGKVNNEQFF
CDR3nt: TGTGCCAGCAGCTTACGGGGTAAAGTAAACAATGAGCAGTTCTTC

abundance: .
j_gene: TRBJ2-7
v_gene: TRBV12-3/TRBV12-4
d_gene: TRBD1
CDR3aa: CASRPDRGYEQYF
CDR3nt: TGTGCCAGCAGGCCGGACAGGGGTTACGAGCAGTACTTC

abundance: .
j_gene: TRBJ2-7
v_gene: TRBV2
d_gene: .
CDR3aa: CASSAHAGEQYF
CDR3nt: TGTGCCAGCAGTGCCCACGCCGGTGAGCAGTACTTC

abundance: once
j_gene: TRBJ2-7
v_gene: TRBV2
d_gene: .
CDR3aa: CASSDGQGYEQYF
CDR3nt: TGTGCCAGCAGTGACGGGCAGGGGTACGAGCAGTACTTC

abundance: .
j_gene: TRBJ2-3
v_gene: TRBV5-3
d_gene: .
CDR3aa: CARSLPGQTPRADTQYF
CDR3nt: TGTGCCAGAAGCTTACCCGGACAGACGCCGAGGGCAGATACGCAGTATTTT

abundance: .
j_gene: TRBJ2-5
v_gene: TRBV12-3/TRBV12-4
d_gene: .
CDR3aa: CASTPLRWETQYF
CDR3nt: TGTGCCAGCACCCCTTTGCGGTGGGAGACCCAGTACTTC

abundance: once
j_gene: TRBJ2-5
v_gene: TRBV2
d_gene: TRBD2
CDR3aa: CASRALAEGETQYF
CDR3nt: TGTGCCAGCAGGGCCCTAGCGGAAGGAGAGACCCAGTACTTC

abundance: .
j_gene: TRBJ1-1
v_gene: TRBV9
d_gene: .
CDR3aa: CASSVAAGTEAFF
CDR3nt: TGTGCCAGCAGCGTAGCGGCCGGGACTGAAGCTTTCTTT

abundance: .
j_gene: TRBJ1-5
v_gene: TRBV2
d_gene: .
CDR3aa: CASSARVSNQPQHF
CDR3nt: TGTGCCAGCAGTGCCAGGGTCAGCAATCAGCCCCAGCATTTT

abundance: .
j_gene: TRBJ2-7
v_gene: TRBV5-6
d_gene: TRBD1
CDR3aa: CASRDGEQGGLDEQYF
CDR3nt: TGTGCCAGCAGGGACGGTGAACAGGGGGGCTTGGACGAGCAGTACTTC

abundance: .
j_gene: TRBJ1-1
v_gene: TRBV10-3
d_gene: .
CDR3aa: CAISPAVGGNTEAFF
CDR3nt: TGTGCCATCAGTCCCGCCGTGGGGGGGAACACTGAAGCTTTCTTT

abundance: .
j_gene: TRBJ2-7
v_gene: TRBV6-5
d_gene: TRBD1
CDR3aa: CASSYFAGQGWDEQYF
CDR3nt: TGTGCCAGCAGTTACTTCGCGGGACAGGGTTGGGACGAGCAGTACTTC

abundance: .
j_gene: TRBJ2-7
v_gene: TRBV3-1/TRBV3-2
d_gene: TRBD1
CDR3aa: CASSQEWTGTDEQYF
CDR3nt: TGTGCCAGCAGCCAGGAATGGACAGGGACCGACGAGCAGTACTTC

abundance: .
j_gene: TRBJ2-7
v_gene: TRBV7-2
d_gene: TRBD2
CDR3aa: CASSLRMGWEGHEQYF
CDR3nt: TGTGCCAGCAGCTTACGAATGGGGTGGGAGGGCCACGAGCAGTACTTC

abundance: .
j_gene: TRBJ2-3
v_gene: TRBV7-8
d_gene: .
CDR3aa: CASSPIPPSTDTQYF
CDR3nt: TGTGCCAGCAGCCCTATTCCTCCTAGCACAGATACGCAGTATTTT

abundance: .
j_gene: TRBJ2-1
v_gene: TRBV27
d_gene: .
CDR3aa: CASTPTSSSYNEQFF
CDR3nt: TGTGCCAGCACCCCCACTTCTAGCTCCTACAATGAGCAGTTCTTC

abundance: .
j_gene: TRBJ1-2
v_gene: TRBV12-5
d_gene: .
CDR3aa: CASGLGTTGTRGF
CDR3nt: TGTGCTAGTGGTTTGGGAACAACCGGAACACGGGGCTTC

abundance: .
j_gene: TRBJ1-5
v_gene: TRBV2
d_gene: .
CDR3aa: CASNIQGLANQPQHF
CDR3nt: TGTGCCAGCAATATTCAGGGTCTGGCGAATCAGCCCCAGCATTTT

abundance: once
j_gene: TRBJ1-4
v_gene: TRBV6-5
d_gene: TRBD1
CDR3aa: CASSYGDSGKLFF
CDR3nt: TGTGCCAGCAGTTACGGGGACAGCGGGAAACTGTTTTTT

abundance: .
j_gene: TRBJ1-4
v_gene: TRBV28
d_gene: .
CDR3aa: CASSFRRDKKLFF
CDR3nt: TGTGCCAGCAGTTTTAGGAGGGATAAAAAACTGTTTTTT

abundance: .
j_gene: TRBJ2-7
v_gene: TRBV7-6
d_gene: .
CDR3aa: CASSRDNYAEQYF
CDR3nt: TGTGCCAGCAGCCGGGACAATTATGCCGAGCAGTACTTC

abundance: .
j_gene: TRBJ2-7
v_gene: TRBV12-3/TRBV12-4
d_gene: TRBD2
CDR3aa: CASSFGLAGVYF
CDR3nt: TGTGCCAGCAGTTTCGGGCTAGCGGGAGTCTACTTC

abundance: .
j_gene: TRBJ1-1
v_gene: TRBV11-2
d_gene: TRBD1
CDR3aa: CASRVQGKTEAFF
CDR3nt: TGTGCCAGCAGGGTACAGGGGAAGACTGAAGCTTTCTTT

abundance: .
j_gene: TRBJ1-5
v_gene: TRBV24-1
d_gene: .
CDR3aa: CATSEGGQPQHF
CDR3nt: TGTGCCACCAGTGAAGGAGGTCAGCCCCAGCATTTT

abundance: .
j_gene: TRBJ2-1
v_gene: TRBV6-5
d_gene: .
CDR3aa: CASSRDRSPQFF
CDR3nt: TGTGCCAGCAGTCGAGACAGGTCCCCGCAGTTCTTC

abundance: .
j_gene: TRBJ2-7
v_gene: TRBV5-6
d_gene: TRBD1
CDR3aa: CASRAGTDLEQYF
CDR3nt: TGTGCCAGCAGGGCTGGGACAGACCTGGAGCAGTACTTC

abundance: .
j_gene: TRBJ2-7
v_gene: TRBV2
d_gene: TRBD1
CDR3aa: CASSAGTAYYEQYF
CDR3nt: TGTGCCAGCAGTGCCGGGACAGCATACTACGAGCAGTACTTC

abundance: once
j_gene: TRBJ2-1
v_gene: TRBV5-6
d_gene: TRBD2
CDR3aa: CASSYGLAGADPYNEQFF
CDR3nt: TGTGCCAGCAGCTACGGACTAGCGGGAGCAGATCCATACAATGAGCAGTTCTTC

abundance: .
j_gene: TRBJ1-5
v_gene: TRBV6-2/TRBV6-3
d_gene: TRBD1
CDR3aa: CASRRTGPNQPQHF
CDR3nt: TGTGCCAGCCGCCGGACAGGGCCCAATCAGCCCCAGCATTTT

abundance: few
j_gene: TRBJ2-2
v_gene: TRBV2
d_gene: TRBD1
CDR3aa: CASRGTGSKTGELFF
CDR3nt: TGTGCCAGCAGGGGGACAGGGTCAAAGACCGGGGAGCTGTTTTTT

abundance: .
j_gene: TRBJ2-3
v_gene: TRBV2
d_gene: .
CDR3aa: CASFAADTDTQYF
CDR3nt: TGTGCCAGCTTTGCGGCAGACACAGATACGCAGTATTTT

abundance: .
j_gene: TRBJ2-7
v_gene: TRBV5-1
d_gene: TRBD2
CDR3aa: CASSLEGGRIDEQYF
CDR3nt: TGCGCCAGCAGCTTGGAAGGCGGGAGAATCGACGAGCAGTACTTC

abundance: .
j_gene: TRBJ2-5
v_gene: TRBV19
d_gene: .
CDR3aa: CASSTDRWGETQYF
CDR3nt: TGTGCCAGTAGTACTGACAGGTGGGGAGAGACCCAGTACTTC

abundance: .
j_gene: TRBJ2-6
v_gene: TRBV5-6
d_gene: TRBD1
CDR3aa: CASSLGQGGANVLTF
CDR3nt: TGTGCCAGCAGCTTGGGACAGGGTGGGGCCAACGTCCTGACTTTC

abundance: .
j_gene: TRBJ1-3
v_gene: TRBV4-2
d_gene: .
CDR3aa: CASSPRQDVSGNTIYF
CDR3nt: TGTGCCAGCAGCCCACGACAGGACGTCTCTGGAAACACCATATATTTT

abundance: .
j_gene: TRBJ2-5
v_gene: TRBV5-5
d_gene: .
CDR3aa: CASSLDLRETQYF
CDR3nt: TGTGCCAGCAGCTTGGATCTTAGAGAGACCCAGTACTTC

abundance: .
j_gene: TRBJ1-5
v_gene: TRBV5-4
d_gene: .
CDR3aa: CASSSDINQPQHF
CDR3nt: TGTGCCAGCAGCTCTGACATCAATCAGCCCCAGCATTTT

abundance: .
j_gene: TRBJ1-2
v_gene: TRBV2
d_gene: .
CDR3aa: CASSDEANYGYTF
CDR3nt: TGTGCCAGCAGTGATGAGGCTAACTATGGCTACACCTTC

abundance: .
j_gene: TRBJ1-2
v_gene: TRBV10-1
d_gene: TRBD1
CDR3aa: CASSERQGSGYTF
CDR3nt: TGCGCCAGCAGTGAGCGACAGGGGAGTGGCTACACCTTC

abundance: .
j_gene: TRBJ1-3
v_gene: TRBV6-6
d_gene: .
CDR3aa: CASGDPGNTIYF
CDR3nt: TGTGCCAGCGGTGATCCGGGGAACACCATATATTTT

abundance: .
j_gene: TRBJ2-1
v_gene: TRBV6-5
d_gene: .
CDR3aa: CASSTTRGNEQFF
CDR3nt: TGTGCCAGCAGCACTACCCGGGGCAATGAGCAGTTCTTC

abundance: .
j_gene: TRBJ1-5
v_gene: TRBV18
d_gene: TRBD1
CDR3aa: CASSPVGGPGQPQHF
CDR3nt: TGTGCCAGCTCACCTGTAGGGGGCCCAGGTCAGCCCCAGCATTTT

abundance: .
j_gene: TRBJ1-4
v_gene: TRBV7-9
d_gene: TRBD1
CDR3aa: CASSVQATTGEKLFF
CDR3nt: TGTGCCAGCAGCGTACAGGCAACGACAGGGGAAAAACTGTTTTTT